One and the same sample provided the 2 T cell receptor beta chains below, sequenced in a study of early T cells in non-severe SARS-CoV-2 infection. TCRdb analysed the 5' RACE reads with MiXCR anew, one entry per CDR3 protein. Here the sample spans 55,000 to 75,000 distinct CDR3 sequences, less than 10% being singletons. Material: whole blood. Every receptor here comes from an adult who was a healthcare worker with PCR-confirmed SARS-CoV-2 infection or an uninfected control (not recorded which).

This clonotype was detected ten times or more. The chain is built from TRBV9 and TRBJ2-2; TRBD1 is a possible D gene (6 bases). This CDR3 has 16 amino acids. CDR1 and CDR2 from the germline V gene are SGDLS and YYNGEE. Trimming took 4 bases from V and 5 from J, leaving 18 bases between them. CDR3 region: CASSPGTGRITGELFF. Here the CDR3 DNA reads TGTGCCAGCAGCCCTGGTACAGGGCGGATAACCGGGGAGCTGTTTTTT.

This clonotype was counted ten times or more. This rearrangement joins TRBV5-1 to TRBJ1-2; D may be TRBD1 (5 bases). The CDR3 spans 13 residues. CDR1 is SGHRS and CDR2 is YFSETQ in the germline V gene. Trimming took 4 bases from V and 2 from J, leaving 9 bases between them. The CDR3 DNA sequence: TGCGCCAGCAGCGGGGGAGAGAACTATGGCTACACCTTC. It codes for CASSGGENYGYTF.